The clone carrying this TCR beta chain was counted ten times or more. The antigen is undetermined. Patients with uncontrolled infections, other autoimmune diseases, pregnancy or lactation were excluded. Amplified TCR beta CDR3 regions came from RNA transcripts. TCR CDR3 underwent first-round RT-PCR with the HTBI primer set. From the multiplex PCR reads, TCRdb called clonotypes with MiXCR, one entry per CDR3 protein. Of roughly 520,000 distinct CDR3 sequences listed, approximately 25% are singletons. The entry originates in a study of T cells in Graves' hyperthyroidism and ophthalmopathy. The germline V gene has CDR1 GTSNPN and CDR2 SVGIG (reference sequence). Trimming stripped 3 bases from V and 5 bases from J, with 7 bases between. The CDR3 length is 11 residues. Study conclusions and caveats: Ophthalmopathy, as predicted by the model, came a median 6.5 months after the prediction.

V and J are TRBV30 and TRBJ1-1; D ambiguous. Specimen: blood. The receptor was derived from a woman in her thirties with Graves' ophthalmopathy. The CDR3 is CAWRTGTEAFF. The CDR3, as DNA: TGTGCCTGGAGAACCGGGACTGAAGCTTTCTTT.